This T cell receptor beta chain is drawn from a study of T cell responses to AZD1222 COVID-19 vaccine. The assay was immunoSEQ multiplex PCR, and TCRdb's table has in-frame clones only and misses some. The sample yields over 95,000 clones, approximately 90% seen once. Points from the study as a whole: No repertoire was sampled before or during the peak T cell response, only after it.

Germline V gives CDR1 LNHDA, CDR2 SQIVND (reference sequence). V lost 5 bases, J lost 6 bases, and 19 bases lay in between. This CDR3 region has 15 residues. The sample holds one count of this clone. Its antigen is not known. Sample: peripheral blood, taken on day 0 of AZD1222 vaccination. The V call is TRBV19, the J call TRBJ1-2; unclear D gene. The receptor's source is an adult in good health. The DNA for the CDR3 is TGTGCCAGTAGTTCCTATAACGCGAGTTCGGATGGCTACACCTTC. Protein sequence: CASSSYNASSDGYTF.